The next 9 T cell receptor beta chains were all read from a single sample in a study of T cells in localized non-small cell lung cancer. Here immunoSEQ multiplex PCR was the method, and the copy in TCRdb shows in-frame clones only, minus some. The sample lists about 1,500 clones; about 33% were seen once. The sample here was normal lung tissue next to the tumor, taken before any cancer treatment. The receptors were gathered from a female donor over 55 with stage I lung adenocarcinoma.

This clone has more than one count but fewer than ten. The chain recombines TRBV19 with TRBJ2-2; the D is unclear. Trimming shortened V by 7 bases and J by 0 bases, and 6 bases separated the two germline ends. Germline V gives CDR1 LNHDA, CDR2 SQIVND (reference sequence). The CDR3 runs to 13 residues. CDR3 residues: CASTNPNTGELFF. Written as DNA, the CDR3 is TGTGCCAGTACGAACCCGAACACCGGGGAGCTGTTTTTT. The variable domain in full, completed from reference TRBV19 and TRBJ2-2, reads DGGITQSPKYLFRKEGQNVTLSCEQNLNHDAMYWYRQDPGQGLRLIYYSQIVNDFQKGDIAEGYSVSREKKESFPLTVTSAQKNPTAFYLCASTNPNTGELFFGEGSRLTVL.

The chain combines TRBV5-1 with TRBJ2-7; D is possibly TRBD1 (6 bases). Germline V lookup: CDR1 SGHRS, CDR2 YFSETQ. The CDR3 consists of 14 residues. Trimming shortened V by 4 bases and J by 4 bases, and 15 bases separated the two germline ends. The CDR3 DNA sequence: TGCGCCAGCAGCCCACAGGGTTTTCTTTACGAGCAGTACTTC. Protein: CASSPQGFLYEQYF. The full variable domain, with the rest looked up from reference TRBV5-1 and TRBJ2-7, is KAGVTQTPRYLIKTRGQQVTLSCSPISGHRSVSWYQQTPGQGLQFLFEYFSETQRNKGNFPGRFSGRQFSNSRSEMNVSTLELGDSALYLCASSPQGFLYEQYFGPGTRLTVT.

In this sample, this clone turned up a few times. The chain couples TRBV10-3 to TRBJ2-1; TRBD2 aligns across 12 bases. CDR1 and CDR2 from the germline V gene are ENHRY and SYGVKD. V was pared by 0 bases and J by 8 bases, with 8 bases of the junction left unmatched. The CDR3 totals 17 residues. The CDR3 is CAISESLTSGRSDEQFF. The CDR3 nucleotides read TGTGCCATCAGTGAGTCCCTAACTAGCGGGAGGAGTGATGAGCAGTTCTTC.

The J gene is TRBJ2-7, the V gene TRBV19, with TRBD2 matching over 9 bases. CDR3 length: 15 residues. The ends lost 3 bases at V and 2 bases at J; junction bases unmatched: 5. In germline, CDR1 is LNHDA, CDR2 SQIVND (reference sequence). CDR3: CASSIGLAGTYEQYF. The DNA for the CDR3 is TGTGCCAGTAGTATCGGCCTAGCGGGGACCTACGAGCAGTACTTC.

This clone has a handful of counts. The chain carries TRBV6-8 and TRBJ1-2; D gene unclear. Germline-derived CDR1 and CDR2 are MNHGY and SAAAGT. V lost 10 bases, J lost 0 bases, and 12 bases lay in between. The CDR3 runs 13 residues. CDR3 sequence: CAIRMGANYGYTF. CDR3 sequence (DNA): TGTGCCATACGGATGGGAGCTAACTATGGCTACACCTTC.

The V gene is TRBV28, the J gene TRBJ2-7; 7 bases are shared with TRBD2. CDR3 length: 14 amino acids. V shed 6 bases and J 2 bases; nucleotides not matched to a gene: 7. Germline V gene data show CDR1 as MDHEN and CDR2 as SYDVKM. The CDR3 DNA is TGTGCCAGCAGGAGGGAGGGGCCTACCTACGAGCAGTACTTC. Residues: CASRREGPTYEQYF.

The chain's CDR3 is CASSPPGWIDSNQPQHF. Written as DNA, the CDR3 is TGTGCCAGCTCACCACCCGGGTGGATCGATAGCAATCAGCCCCAGCATTTT. This chain joins TRBV18 and TRBJ1-5; D not resolved. The germline V and J ends were trimmed by 0 bases and 0 bases, with 12 bases remaining between them. Germline V gene lookup returns CDR1 KGHSH and CDR2 LQKENI. CDR3 length equals 17 residues.

This clone turned up a few times. CDR3 sequence: CASNLEGFTGANVLTF. DNA of the CDR3: TGTGCCAGCAATCTCGAGGGGTTTACCGGGGCCAACGTCCTGACTTTC. This chain links TRBV9 with TRBJ2-6; D tentatively reads TRBD1 or TRBD2 (5 bases each). CDR1 and CDR2 (germline): SGDLS, YYNGEE. The CDR3 contains 16 residues. Deletions cut 6 bases from V and 4 bases from J, with 17 bases between.

The chain links TRBV28 to TRBJ2-7, with a possible D match to TRBD1 (6 bases). This CDR3 spans 15 amino acids. Per the germline V gene, CDR1 is MDHEN and CDR2 is SYDVKM. With 4 bases removed from V and 3 bases from J, the gap between germline ends came to 16 bases. For the CDR3, the DNA is TGTGCCAGCAGTTCGCCTCAGTGGGGGCACTACGAGCAGTACTTC. Translating gives CASSSPQWGHYEQYF.